What follows are 3 T cell receptor beta chains derived from one specimen sequenced in a study of human T cells and chemical hapten exposure (dated by TCRdb to the early 2020s). To prepare the library, RACE was applied. These reads were obtained on a NextSeq 500. TCRdb cleaned the public reads at Q25 with fastp, built clones with MiXCR and kept in-frame beta chains. Rows are unified per CDR3 protein, each entry keeping the most common DNA and genes. This sample is represented by about 400,000 distinct CDR3 sequences; about 6.9% of them were singletons. 4.5% to 6% of the sample lies in the top ten. The meaning of the sample's time point label: patch test 2, 6 weeks after DPC sensitization. Per the publication, the treatment or condition label means: therapeutic diphenylcyclopropenone sensitization with weekly scalp DPC. The input for sequencing was whole blood, taken in connection with sensitization to the hapten diphenylcyclopropenone (DPC). These receptors originate from a woman in her late teens or twenties with alopecia areata. Some clones in this sample may be carry-over from other donors' samples.

There are a few counts of this clonotype. The chain uses TRBV6-6 and TRBJ1-4; 9 nucleotides match TRBD1. Germline-derived CDR1 and CDR2 are MNHNY and SVGAGI (reference sequence). This CDR3 is 14 amino acids long. Unmatched junction bases numbered 7, after V lost 6 bases and J lost 8 bases. The DNA of the CDR3 is TGTGCCAGCAGGTCGGGACAGGGCGGGGAAAAACTGTTTTTT. Translated, it gives CASRSGQGGEKLFF.

V gene TRBV29-1 combines with J gene TRBJ2-2; TRBD1 is a possible D gene (6 bases). The CDR3 spans 13 residues. V lost 6 bases to trimming and J lost 6 bases, with 14 bases between them. The germline CDR1 and CDR2 sequences are SQVTM and ANQGSEA. CDR3 bases: TGCAGCGTCGGGAAACAGGGTTCCGGGGAGCTGTTTTTT. Translating gives CSVGKQGSGELFF.

The V and J genes are TRBV27 and TRBJ2-3, with D possibly being TRBD1 or TRBD2 (5 bases each). Trimming removed 5 bases from V and 7 bases from J, with 13 bases in between. This CDR3 spans 13 amino acids. The germline V gene has CDR1 MNHEY and CDR2 SMNVEV (reference sequence). The CDR3: CASSGRDAHTQYF. The CDR3 coding sequence is TGTGCCAGCAGTGGTAGGGACGCCCATACGCAGTATTTT.